A selection of T cell receptor beta chains follows, all from one sample in a study of T cell repertoires in cytomegalovirus infection. TCRdb re-derived calls from the reads in MiXCR, one entry per CDR3 protein. The sample lists 250,000 to 300,000 distinct CDR3 sequences, about 26% occurring once. Sequenced sample: PBMCs. These TCRs come from a human donor in good health (CMV status not recorded). Some clones in this sample may be carry-over from other donors' samples. Each CDR3 is given with its conserved first and last residue. The order of the fields is D gene, J gene, V gene, clone size, CDR3 protein, CDR3 DNA. A D gene is named only where the DNA matches it firmly. Some rows have no size entry. The others give once, few or many, or a class for an expanded clone.

>NA|TRBJ1-1|TRBV11-2|few
CASSLERDSEAFF
TGTGCCAGCAGCTTAGAGCGGGACTCTGAAGCTTTCTTT
>TRBD1|TRBJ2-7|TRBV7-2|few
CASSFTRGTGGEQYF
TGTGCCAGCAGCTTCACCCGCGGGACAGGGGGCGAGCAGTACTTC
>NA|TRBJ2-6|TRBV29-1|NA
CSVQRDSPNVLTF
TGCAGCGTCCAACGGGACTCCCCCAACGTCCTGACTTTC
>NA|TRBJ2-1|TRBV12-5|NA
CASGLRQGIYNEQFF
TGTGCTAGTGGTTTGAGGCAGGGAATCTACAATGAGCAGTTCTTC
>NA|TRBJ1-5|TRBV28|NA
CASSSRKPQHF
TGTGCCAGCAGTTCCAGGAAGCCCCAGCATTTT
>NA|TRBJ1-1|TRBV20-1|few
CSARDLVRSMNTEAFF
TGCAGTGCTAGAGATCTTGTACGTAGCATGAACACTGAAGCTTTCTTT
>NA|TRBJ2-5|TRBV7-2|many
CASSLVYDRPFTF
TGTGCCAGCAGCTTAGTTTACGACAGGCCCTTTACATTC
>NA|TRBJ1-1|TRBV6-6|few
CAIFTTGNTEAFF
TGTGCCATCTTTACGACAGGGAACACTGAAGCTTTCTTT
>NA|TRBJ2-3|TRBV28|NA
CATERGTSTDTQYF
TGTGCCACCGAAAGGGGGACTAGCACAGATACGCAGTATTTT
>TRBD1|TRBJ2-7|TRBV18|once
CASSPSGQGSYEQYF
TGTGCCAGCTCACCGTCTGGACAGGGTTCCTACGAGCAGTACTTC
>TRBD2|TRBJ2-1|TRBV19|NA
CGSSITGLAENNEQFF
TGTGGCAGTAGTATTACAGGACTAGCGGAAAACAATGAGCAGTTCTTC
>NA|TRBJ2-2|TRBV19|NA
CASSLLAANTGELFF
TGTGCCAGTAGTTTATTAGCGGCGAACACCGGGGAGCTGTTTTTT
>TRBD1|TRBJ1-1|TRBV6-1|NA
CASSEAGQGFGTEAFF
TGTGCCAGCAGTGAAGCGGGACAGGGGTTTGGCACTGAAGCTTTCTTT
>NA|TRBJ2-4|TRBV28|NA
CASSLSGTSKNIQYF
TGTGCCAGCAGTTTATCTGGGACATCGAAAAACATTCAGTACTTC
>NA|TRBJ1-1|TRBV7-2|many
CASSLNRDLAFF
TGTGCCAGCAGCTTAAATCGGGATTTAGCTTTCTTT
>NA|TRBJ1-5|TRBV6-2/TRBV6-3|NA
CASSPTGFEAQHF
TGTGCCAGCAGCCCTACAGGCTTTGAAGCCCAGCATTTT
>TRBD2|TRBJ2-2|TRBV29-1|NA
CSVDPSGSSGELFF
TGCAGCGTTGATCCTAGCGGGAGCAGCGGGGAGCTGTTTTTT
>NA|TRBJ2-7|TRBV7-2|many
CASSLETFHEQYF
TGTGCCAGCAGCTTAGAGACGTTCCACGAGCAGTACTTC
>TRBD1|TRBJ1-6|TRBV7-6|many
CASSLGTGQGVAASPLHF
TGTGCCAGCAGCTTAGGGACGGGACAGGGAGTGGCGGCGTCACCCCTCCACTTT
>TRBD2|TRBJ2-5|TRBV11-2|few
CASSPGLRPQETQYF
TGTGCCAGCAGCCCGGGACTACGCCCTCAGGAGACCCAGTACTTC
>TRBD2|TRBJ2-3|TRBV15|NA
CATTPREGRNTDTQYF
TGTGCCACCACCCCCCGGGAGGGGCGAAACACAGATACGCAGTATTTT
>TRBD1|TRBJ2-4|TRBV28|NA
CASRNRGKNIQYF
TGTGCCAGCAGAAACAGGGGGAAGAACATTCAGTACTTC
>NA|TRBJ1-5|TRBV25-1|few
CASSESTAGYGNQPQHF
TGTGCCAGCAGTGAATCAACCGCAGGGTATGGCAATCAGCCCCAGCATTTT
>NA|TRBJ1-3|TRBV7-2|many
CASSSDSGNTIYF
TGTGCCAGCAGCTCCGACAGCGGAAACACCATATATTTT
>NA|TRBJ1-4|TRBV28|NA
CASSFLGFGTNEKLFF
TGTGCCAGCAGTTTTTTAGGTTTCGGGACTAATGAAAAACTGTTTTTT
>NA|TRBJ2-7|TRBV10-3|NA
CAIRADEVRKEQYF
TGTGCCATCAGAGCCGACGAGGTACGTAAGGAGCAGTACTTC
>NA|TRBJ2-3|TRBV11-2|many
CASSLEQSTDTQYF
TGTGCCAGCAGCTTGGAACAGTCCACAGATACGCAGTATTTT
>TRBD2|TRBJ2-7|TRBV5-1|NA
CASSRLAESSYEQYF
TGCGCCAGCAGCCGGCTAGCGGAGAGCTCCTACGAGCAGTACTTC
>NA|TRBJ1-3|TRBV11-2|few
CASSLVTAGGNTIYF
TGTGCCAGCAGCTTAGTCACGGCCGGGGGAAACACCATATATTTT
>NA|TRBJ1-1|TRBV7-2|few
CASRRDGGTEAFF
TGTGCCAGCAGAAGGGACGGTGGCACTGAAGCTTTCTTT
>NA|TRBJ2-7|TRBV19|NA
CASTRTLSSYEQYF
TGTGCCAGTACCAGGACCTTAAGCTCCTACGAGCAGTACTTC
>NA|TRBJ2-5|TRBV6-5|NA
CASRGGGGLGQETQYF
TGTGCCAGCAGGGGAGGGGGAGGGCTTGGCCAAGAGACCCAGTACTTC
>NA|TRBJ2-1|TRBV5-1|once
CASSLAGPLYNEQFF
TGCGCCAGCAGCTTGGCGGGGCCCCTCTACAATGAGCAGTTCTTC
>TRBD2|TRBJ2-5|TRBV19|few
CASRRRLAGRETQYF
TGTGCCAGTAGAAGGCGGCTAGCGGGAAGAGAGACCCAGTACTTC
>TRBD1|TRBJ2-7|TRBV7-3|NA
CASSRGQGGAEQYF
TGTGCCAGCAGCAGGGGACAGGGTGGGGCCGAGCAGTACTTC
>TRBD2|TRBJ2-3|TRBV28|few
CASSLVAGLTDTQYF
TGTGCCAGCAGTTTAGTAGCGGGGTTGACAGATACGCAGTATTTT
>NA|TRBJ1-5|TRBV7-2|many
CASSLANQPQHF
TGTGCCAGCAGCTTAGCAAATCAGCCCCAGCATTTT
>NA|TRBJ2-5|TRBV5-1|NA
CASSFGQLQETQYF
TGCGCCAGCAGCTTTGGACAGCTACAAGAGACCCAGTACTTC
>TRBD2|TRBJ2-4|TRBV7-2|many
CASSRTPRLAGGLAKNIQYF
TGTGCCAGCAGCCGGACGCCCCGACTAGCGGGAGGACTAGCCAAAAACATTCAGTACTTC
>TRBD2|TRBJ2-3|TRBV7-2|many
CASSLYHGRPTDTQYF
TGTGCCAGCAGCTTGTACCACGGGAGGCCCACAGATACGCAGTATTTT
>NA|TRBJ2-2|TRBV24-1|once
CATSDPREGAGELFF
TGTGCCACCAGTGATCCCCGTGAAGGGGCCGGGGAGCTGTTTTTT
>TRBD1|TRBJ2-4|TRBV28|few
CASSQGGAAKNIQYF
TGTGCCAGCAGCCAAGGGGGCGCCGCCAAAAACATTCAGTACTTC
>NA|TRBJ2-3|TRBV19|few
CASSMGLSTDTQYF
TGTGCCAGTAGTATGGGGTTGAGCACAGATACGCAGTATTTT
>TRBD2|TRBJ2-7|TRBV19|few
CASNPSGSGNEQYF
TGTGCCAGTAATCCTAGCGGGAGTGGAAACGAGCAGTACTTC
>NA|TRBJ1-1|TRBV20-1|few
CSAGKDLNEAFF
TGCAGTGCTGGTAAGGACCTAAATGAAGCTTTCTTT